The T cell receptor (beta chain) under discussion was sequenced for a study of PD-1 blockade in classical Hodgkin lymphoma. Patients all relapsed after autologous stem cell transplantation, and there was variation in brentuximab vedotin exposure. Assay: immunoSEQ multiplex PCR; the TCRdb copy retains only in-frame clones and omits some. The sample includes about 86,000 clones, around 90% of them seen just once. The CDR3 runs 13 residues. Germline V gene data show CDR1 as SGHTA and CDR2 as FQGNSA. V lost 1 base, J lost 10 bases, and 11 bases lay in between. This TCR came from a human donor with classical Hodgkin lymphoma. The sequenced sample was peripheral blood mononuclear cells (PBMCs), obtained at baseline. V usage is TRBV7-2 and J usage is TRBJ2-1; D is unresolved. The CDR3: CASSLEAYSEQFF. The CDR3 bases are TGTGCCAGCAGCTTAGAGGCTTACAGCGAGCAGTTCTTC.